Given below is one T cell receptor (beta chain) in context. Antigen specificity is unknown. The data belong to a study of lymphopenia after photon versus proton radiotherapy. Points from the study as a whole: Oligoclonal CD8+ Temra expansion after nadir drove photon patients' diversity drop. Larger post-nadir TCR diversity loss correlated inversely with survival in deceased patients. Under photons, naive T cells and diversity fell while effector/memory populations rose.

Germline assignment: CDR1 SGHTA and CDR2 FQGTGA. Trimming took off 0 bases at V and 1 base at J, with 21 bases between the two ends. CDR3 length: 20 residues. Profiled with immunoSEQ multiplex PCR; TCRdb holds only in-frame clones, not every one. The sample consists of 35,000 to 45,000 clones, approximately 82% of them appearing once. The clonotype was recovered from a woman in her seventies with pancreatic cancer. The rearrangement uses TRBV7-3 and TRBJ2-2, with a possible D match to TRBD2 (6 bases). The sample consisted of peripheral blood, taken from a patient treated with proton-based radiotherapy. CDR3 in DNA: TGTGCCAGCAGCTTAACCCCTCCCGTTGGCGTGCGGGGGAACACCGGGGAGCTGTTTTTT. Translated: CASSLTPPVGVRGNTGELFF.